This TCR beta chain was found in a study of blood T cell repertoires in COVID-19. Study-level background: The United States, Italy and Spain supplied acute and convalescent COVID-19 samples.

V lost 5 bases to trimming and J lost 9 bases, with 8 bases between them. The CDR3 has 11 amino acids. A note on this clone: Other DNA sequences of this sample code for an identical CDR3.

Libraries were prepared by immunoSEQ multiplex PCR; TCRdb keeps only in-frame clonotypes and omits some of them. Among more than 300,000 clones, about 90% were seen once, and the ten largest hold over 6%. The TCR comes from a woman in her forties or fifties with COVID-19, enrolled during active disease. Sequencing was done on a sample of peripheral blood. The chain uses TRBV12-3 or TRBV12-4 and TRBJ2-1; the D gene is possibly TRBD2 (5 bases). The chain's CDR3 is CASSPRGEQFF. CDR3 sequence (DNA): TGTGCCAGCAGTCCCCGGGGTGAGCAGTTCTTC.